Presented here are 20 T cell receptor beta chains from one specimen sequenced in a study of blood T cell repertoires in COVID-19. The protocol was immunoSEQ multiplex PCR, while the TCRdb copy is restricted to in-frame clones and leaves out a portion. The table has fewer than 250,000 clones, 80% to 90% seen once. Sequenced sample: PBMCs or T cells enriched from blood (not recorded which). These receptors were obtained from a man in his thirties or forties in a cohort exposed to, infected with or recovered from COVID-19 (not recorded which).

The chain uses TRBV7-9 and TRBJ2-1; 9 bases agree with TRBD2. The trim removed 0 bases at V and 3 bases at J, leaving 6 bases unmatched. CDR1 is SEHNR, CDR2 FQNEAQ, per germline (reference sequence). The CDR3 contains 17 residues. CDR3 sequence reads: CASSLALRLADYNEQFF. CDR3 DNA: TGTGCCAGCAGCTTAGCCCTCCGACTAGCGGACTACAATGAGCAGTTCTTC.

This rearrangement joins TRBV7-8 to TRBJ2-1; the D gene is possibly TRBD1 (5 bases). CDR1 is SGHVS, CDR2 FQNEAQ, per germline. The CDR3 covers 12 residues. V was pared by 8 bases and J by 8 bases, with 13 bases between. As DNA, the CDR3 is TGTGCCAGCGAAGGGGCGACCGATGAGCAGTTCTTC. Translating gives CASEGATDEQFF.

The chain is built from TRBV5-1 and TRBJ2-4; TRBD1 agrees at 7 bases. V shed 4 bases, J shed 0 bases, and the junction held 13 bases outside the gene matches. Germline CDR1 reads SGHRS; CDR2 reads YFSETQ. This CDR3 has 18 amino acids. DNA for the CDR3: TGCGCCAGCAGCACGGGACAGCAAAACGTACTAGCCAAAAACATTCAGTACTTC. Its protein is CASSTGQQNVLAKNIQYF.

The V gene is TRBV19, the J gene TRBJ1-2; possible D gene TRBD1, 6 bases. The CDR3 covers 13 residues. V shed 8 bases and J shed 2 bases, with 12 bases lying between them. Germline V lookup: CDR1 LNHDA, CDR2 SQIVND (reference sequence). This CDR3 reads CASLQGFNYGYTF. CDR3 in DNA: TGTGCCAGTTTACAGGGATTCAACTATGGCTACACCTTC.

This chain joins TRBV3-1 (or the pseudogene TRBV3-2) and TRBJ2-5; TRBD2 is a possible D gene (6 bases). This CDR3 has 16 amino acids. V shed 4 bases and J shed 5 bases, with 20 bases lying between them. Germline CDR1 reads LGHDT; CDR2 reads YNNKEL (reference sequence). This CDR3 is CASSRSRELLYETQYF. CDR3 DNA sequence: TGTGCCAGCAGCCGAAGCCGGGAGTTATTGTATGAGACCCAGTACTTC.

The rearrangement links TRBV27 to TRBJ2-7; 9 bases agree with TRBD1. The germline V gene encodes CDR1 MNHEY and CDR2 SMNVEV (reference sequence). After removal of 0 bases from V and 6 bases from J, the junction contained 6 bases not matched to a gene. CDR3 length: 15 residues. CDR3 residues: CASSLSGTGFGEQYF. The CDR3 DNA sequence: TGTGCCAGCAGTTTATCCGGGACAGGGTTTGGCGAGCAGTACTTC.

The V and J genes are TRBV18 and TRBJ2-7; TRBD2 aligns across 8 bases. V lost 6 bases and J lost 3; bases outside the gene matches: 7. This CDR3 has 14 residues. CDR1 is KGHSH and CDR2 is LQKENI in the germline V gene. The CDR3 is CASSGGRMVYEQYF. CDR3 coding DNA: TGTGCCAGCTCTGGCGGGAGGATGGTCTACGAGCAGTACTTC.

This clone has a single count. This chain joins TRBV28 and TRBJ2-1, with D possibly being TRBD1 (6 bases). The ends were cut back, 7 bases at V and 5 bases at J, with 18 bases in the middle. The CDR3 has 15 residues. CDR1 is MDHEN, CDR2 SYDVKM, per germline. The CDR3 loop reads CASTSPGAPDNEQFF. Here the CDR3 DNA reads TGTGCCAGCACCTCTCCAGGGGCCCCGGACAATGAGCAGTTCTTC.

The chain links TRBV5-1 to TRBJ2-5; TRBD1 is a possible D gene (6 bases). Trimming took 0 bases from V and 4 from J, leaving 13 bases between them. This CDR3 comprises 15 residues. Germline lookup yields CDR1 SGHRS and CDR2 YFSETQ. CDR3 protein: CASSLDRDHGETQYF. The CDR3 bases are TGCGCCAGCAGCTTGGACAGGGATCATGGAGAGACCCAGTACTTC.

This sequence joins TRBV5-1 and TRBJ2-2; 7 bases align to TRBD2. V shed 4 bases, J shed 4 bases, and the junction held 4 bases outside the gene matches. The CDR3 sequence is 14 residues long. The germline V gene encodes CDR1 SGHRS and CDR2 YFSETQ. CDR3 DNA sequence: TGCGCCAGCAGCCCCACTAGCGCCACCGGGGAGCTGTTTTTT. Encoded protein: CASSPTSATGELFF.

The chain combines TRBV9 with TRBJ2-7; maybe TRBD2 (6 bases). CDR1 and CDR2 from the germline V gene are SGDLS and YYNGEE. The CDR3 sequence is 15 residues long. Between the trimmed V and J ends, which lost 0 bases and 2 bases, there was a span of 12 bases. CDR3 in DNA: TGTGCCAGCAGCGTAGCCCCAGCGGGTCCCTACGAGCAGTACTTC. Protein: CASSVAPAGPYEQYF.

The V gene is TRBV28, the J gene TRBJ2-7, with D maybe TRBD1 (6 bases). Trimming left V 3 bases short and J 12 bases short, with 12 bases between. CDR3 size: 11 residues. From germline, CDR1 is MDHEN and CDR2 SYDVKM. The CDR3, as DNA: TGTGCCAGCAGTTTCTCTGGGGGCCTGTACTTC. Its protein is CASSFSGGLYF.

The rearrangement uses TRBV6-5 and TRBJ1-5; unclear D gene. V was trimmed by 7 bases and J by 3 bases, leaving 13 bases between them. The germline V gene has CDR1 MNHEY and CDR2 SVGAGI. The CDR3 sequence is 14 residues long. CDR3 amino acids: CASTANNPNQPQHF. DNA for the CDR3: TGTGCCAGCACCGCAAACAATCCCAATCAGCCCCAGCATTTT.

This clone came up once. The V and J genes are TRBV19 and TRBJ1-1; D gene uncertain. V lost 3 bases and J lost 0, with 11 bases in between. The CDR3 is 15 residues long. CDR1 LNHDA and CDR2 SQIVND come from the germline V gene (reference sequence). The CDR3 region is CASSIGGSMNTEAFF. CDR3 bases: TGTGCCAGTAGTATTGGAGGCAGCATGAACACTGAAGCTTTCTTT.

The chain uses TRBV24-1 and TRBJ2-7, with a weak D call TRBD2 (6 bases). Trimming pared 0 bases from V and 4 bases from J, leaving 30 bases between. The germline gives CDR1 KGHDR, CDR2 SFDVKD. CDR3 length equals 21 residues. CDR3: CATSDLSVLVFREKGGYEQYF. DNA of the CDR3: TGTGCCACCAGTGATTTGTCTGTGTTGGTGTTTCGGGAGAAAGGAGGTTACGAGCAGTACTTC.

CDR3 protein: CASTRATRGAFF. DNA for the CDR3: TGTGCCAGCACCCGGGCTACAAGAGGGGCTTTCTTT. The V gene is TRBV28, the J gene TRBJ1-1; D is unresolved. V gave up 7 bases and J gave up 11 bases, with 17 bases separating them. The germline V gene has CDR1 MDHEN and CDR2 SYDVKM. This CDR3 comprises 12 residues.

The chain links TRBV5-1 to TRBJ2-5; 7 positions agree with TRBD1. CDR1 is SGHRS and CDR2 is YFSETQ in the germline V gene. V lost 3 bases to trimming and J lost 0 bases; unmatched junction nucleotides: 5. The CDR3 has 15 amino acids. The CDR3 is CASSSPGTDQETQYF. For the CDR3, the DNA is TGCGCCAGCAGCTCTCCCGGGACAGACCAAGAGACCCAGTACTTC.

The chain recombines TRBV21-1 with TRBJ1-6; the table calls TRBD1, which could not be checked here. TRBV21-1 counts as a pseudogene. The CDR3 runs 16 residues. CDR3 in DNA: TGTGCCAGCAGCCCCCCCCCTCCACAGGGTAAGGCGCCCCTCCACTTT. This encodes CASSPPPPQGKAPLHF.

The chain recombines TRBV5-8 with TRBJ2-7; 7 bases are a match to TRBD1. Germline CDR1 and CDR2: SGHTS and YDEGEE. After removal of 4 bases from V and 2 bases from J, the junction contained 9 bases not matched to a gene. The CDR3 runs to 15 residues. The CDR3 DNA is TGTGCCAGCAGCAAGGGACAGCTTAGAACCTACGAGCAGTACTTC. It specifies CASSKGQLRTYEQYF.

The chain joins TRBV3-1 (or the pseudogene TRBV3-2) to TRBJ2-7, with 8 positions matching TRBD1. The germline V gene encodes CDR1 LGHDT and CDR2 YNNKEL (reference sequence). Germline trimming cut 4 bases from V and 5 bases from J; bases unmatched to any gene: 10. The CDR3 runs to 15 residues. In DNA form, the CDR3 reads TGTGCCAGCAGCCCATACGGACAGGGAGACGACGAGCAGTACTTC. Translating gives CASSPYGQGDDEQYF.